These 27 T cell receptor beta chains were sequenced from one sample in a study of CD8 T cells in ankylosing spondylitis. MiXCR, applied by TCRdb to the 5' RACE reads, yields one record per CDR3 protein. The data show 250,000 to 300,000 distinct CDR3 sequences, with under 20% seen just once and about a third held by the top ten. Material: blood, either unsorted or a sorted T cell fraction (not recorded which). These TCRs come from a male donor with ankylosing spondylitis or in good health (not recorded which).

The chain links TRBV29-1 to TRBJ1-1; D call uncertain. Germline V CDR1 and CDR2: SQVTM, ANQGSEA. V lost 5 bases and J lost 1, with 8 bases in between. The CDR3 is 12 amino acids. In DNA form, the CDR3 reads TGCAGCGTTCGGACGGAGAACACTGAAGCTTTCTTT. It codes for CSVRTENTEAFF.

This sequence joins TRBV4-1 and TRBJ1-1; perhaps TRBD1 as D (6 bases). The CDR3 is 18 amino acids. CDR1 MGHRA and CDR2 YSYEKL come from the germline V gene. Trimming removed 3 bases at V and 1 base at J, with 21 bases between. The CDR3 region has the DNA TGCGCCAGCAGCCAGGGACTAGGGGGGCCGAAACCGAACACTGAAGCTTTCTTT. As protein: CASSQGLGGPKPNTEAFF.

The genes are TRBV20-1 and TRBJ2-1; TRBD2 aligns across 7 bases. From germline, CDR1 is DFQATT and CDR2 SNEGSKA (reference sequence). The CDR3 is 14 amino acids. Germline trimming cut 3 bases from V and 1 base from J; bases unmatched to any gene: 3. The DNA for the CDR3 is TGCAGTGCTAGGGGGGGGGAGTCCTACAATGAGCAGTTCTTC. Translation gives CSARGGESYNEQFF.

The chain employs TRBV7-9 and TRBJ2-3; 7 bases are shared with TRBD2. Per germline, CDR1 SEHNR and CDR2 FQNEAQ (reference sequence). The V segment lost 2 bases and the J segment 6 bases; nucleotides outside the gene matches: 5. The CDR3 covers 14 residues. The CDR3 is CASSLLTSRDTQYF. The CDR3 coding sequence is TGTGCCAGCAGCTTACTGACTAGCCGGGATACGCAGTATTTT.

This clonotype was seen only a few times. The genes are TRBV27 and TRBJ2-1; 13 nucleotides line up with TRBD2. Germline lookup yields CDR1 MNHEY and CDR2 SMNVEV (reference sequence). J lost 7 bases, V lost 6 bases, and 6 bases had no gene match. The CDR3 totals 15 residues. The CDR3 DNA follows: TGTGCCAGCAGCCGGACTAGCGGGAGCGGGAATGAGCAGTTCTTC. This translates into CASSRTSGSGNEQFF.

This clonotype was detected only a few times. The CDR3 DNA follows: TGTGCCAGCAGCGCAAAGGGGACTAGCGGGAGACCAGATACGCAGTATTTT. Translation gives CASSAKGTSGRPDTQYF. V usage is TRBV9 and J usage is TRBJ2-3; 14 nucleotides agree with TRBD2. Trimming at V came to 3 bases and at J to 4 bases, leaving 7 bases not matched to a gene. Looked up from germline, CDR1 is SGDLS and CDR2 is YYNGEE. The CDR3 consists of 17 residues.

The V call is TRBV5-1, the J call TRBJ2-1, with TRBD1 matching over 8 bases. Per germline, CDR1 SGHRS and CDR2 YFSETQ. The V gene end was trimmed by 0 bases and the J gene end by 5 bases; junction bases not matched to a gene: 4. The CDR3 is made up of 15 amino acids. CDR3 nucleotides: TGCGCCAGCAGCTTGGTAGGGACAGGTGACAATGAGCAGTTCTTC. The encoded protein is CASSLVGTGDNEQFF.

The V call is TRBV25-1, the J call TRBJ2-3; D is perhaps TRBD1 (6 bases). Trimming took off 4 bases at V and 2 bases at J, with 10 bases between the two ends. The CDR3 sequence is 14 residues long. Germline-derived CDR1 and CDR2 are MGHDK and SYGVNS. The CDR3 loop reads CASSVQGNTDTQYF. Written as DNA, the CDR3 is TGTGCCAGCAGTGTGCAGGGGAACACAGATACGCAGTATTTT. Full variable domain (rest looked up from reference TRBV25-1 and TRBJ2-3): EADIYQTPRYLVIGTGKKITLECSQTMGHDKMYWYQQDPGMELHLIHYSYGVNSTEKGDLSSESTVSRIRTEHFPLTLESARPSHTSQYLCASSVQGNTDTQYFGPGTRLTVL.

J is TRBJ1-4 and V is TRBV19; D call uncertain. The CDR3 totals 19 residues. Germline lookup yields CDR1 LNHDA and CDR2 SQIVND (reference sequence). CDR3 amino acids: CASSSIDASDIAHNEKLFF. For the CDR3, the DNA is TGTGCAAGTTCTAGCATTGACGCATCCGATATCGCCCATAATGAAAAACTGTTTTTT.

The chain has TRBV4-2 and TRBJ1-2, with 9 bases fitting TRBD1. V was pared by 0 bases and J by 2 bases, with 4 bases of the junction left unmatched. The CDR3 contains 16 residues. From germline, CDR1 is LGHNA and CDR2 YNFKEQ. CDR3 in amino acids: CASSQEVQGANYGYTF. CDR3 in DNA: TGTGCCAGCAGCCAAGAAGTACAGGGGGCAAACTATGGCTACACCTTC.

The chain employs TRBV7-3 and TRBJ2-2; no reliable D call. The CDR3 has 14 amino acids. The V gene lost 2 bases and the J gene lost 6 bases, with 10 bases spanning the gap. CDR1 and CDR2 (germline): SGHTA, FQGTGA. The CDR3 sequence is CASSLVDAAGELFF. The CDR3 DNA is TGTGCCAGCAGCTTAGTGGACGCGGCCGGGGAGCTGTTTTTT.

This clonotype was seen only a few times. The chain combines TRBV4-2 with TRBJ1-3, with D uncertain. CDR3 length: 15 amino acids. Germline assignment: CDR1 LGHNA and CDR2 YNFKEQ. With 1 base removed from V and 7 bases from J, the gap between germline ends came to 14 bases. CDR3 nucleotide sequence: TGTGCCAGCAGCCAAGGGCGTTTGGAGGTGAACACCATATATTTT. It yields the protein CASSQGRLEVNTIYF.

This clonotype was picked up a small number of times. The rearrangement uses TRBV20-1 and TRBJ2-7, with D perhaps TRBD1 (5 bases). Germline V gene data show CDR1 as DFQATT and CDR2 as SNEGSKA (reference sequence). Trimming removed 3 bases from V and 3 bases from J, with 12 bases in between. The CDR3 extends over 13 amino acids. In nucleotides, the CDR3 is TGCAGTGCTAGCATTGGCCAGGGCTACGAGCAGTACTTC. Translated: CSASIGQGYEQYF.

This clonotype was counted a few times. This rearrangement joins TRBV29-1 to TRBJ2-2, with no clear D. V was cut by 0 bases and J by 7 bases, with 9 bases left in between. The CDR3 runs 13 residues. CDR1 is SQVTM and CDR2 is ANQGSEA in the germline V gene. The DNA for the CDR3 is TGCAGCGTTGAAGATCTTAAGGGCGGGGAGCTGTTTTTT. It is translated as CSVEDLKGGELFF.

The chain carries TRBV29-1 and TRBJ2-3; TRBD2 agrees at 7 bases. CDR3 length: 15 amino acids. Losses at the gene ends were 1 base for V and 5 bases for J; bases not matched to a gene: 9. Per germline, CDR1 SQVTM and CDR2 ANQGSEA. Written as DNA, the CDR3 is TGCAGCGTTGAAGCGGGAGGTAGCCGTGTAGATACGCAGTATTTT. Translating gives CSVEAGGSRVDTQYF.

This clonotype came up a few times. The chain is built from TRBV29-1 and TRBJ2-3; D is undetermined. CDR1 and CDR2 from the germline V gene are SQVTM and ANQGSEA. This CDR3 is built from 13 residues. V dropped 0 bases and J dropped 3 bases, with 7 bases sitting between them. The CDR3 sequence is CSVEEGLTDTQYF. The CDR3 DNA reads as TGCAGCGTTGAAGAGGGGTTAACAGATACGCAGTATTTT.

The chain uses TRBV20-1 and TRBJ1-4; D unresolved. The V and J ends lost 1 base and 0 bases respectively, with 12 bases between them. CDR3 length equals 16 residues. Germline V gene lookup returns CDR1 DFQATT and CDR2 SNEGSKA (reference sequence). CDR3 in amino acids: CSARGSRWATNEKLFF. CDR3 nucleotide sequence: TGCAGTGCTAGAGGCAGCCGTTGGGCAACTAATGAAAAACTGTTTTTT.

This clonotype has a handful of counts. The gene calls are TRBV29-1 and TRBJ2-1, with TRBD1 as a possible D gene (5 bases). The ends were cut back, 6 bases at V and 0 bases at J, with 12 bases in the middle. The germline gives CDR1 SQVTM, CDR2 ANQGSEA. The CDR3 is 14 amino acids. The CDR3 DNA follows: TGCAGCGTCCTAAGACAGAGCTCCTACAATGAGCAGTTCTTC. Translation: CSVLRQSSYNEQFF.

This clonotype has a handful of counts. V and J are TRBV27 and TRBJ2-1, with D possibly matching TRBD2 (6 bases). Germline loops: CDR1 MNHEY, CDR2 SMNVEV (reference sequence). V shed 6 bases and J shed 2 bases, with 14 bases lying between them. This CDR3 is built from 15 residues. The CDR3 here is CASRSELAPYNEQFF. CDR3 DNA: TGTGCCAGCAGATCTGAGCTAGCGCCCTACAATGAGCAGTTCTTC.

This clonotype was seen ten or more times. The gene calls are TRBV7-8 and TRBJ2-7; D is unresolved. V was shortened by 4 bases and J by 1 base, with 11 bases between the two germline ends. This CDR3 region has 14 residues. The germline gives CDR1 SGHVS, CDR2 FQNEAQ. The CDR3 DNA reads as TGTGCCAGCAGCTGGTTAACTGGTTCCTACGAGCAGTACTTC. Amino acid sequence: CASSWLTGSYEQYF.

This clonotype was found a few times. The chain uses TRBV20-1 and TRBJ1-5, with D uncertain. There are 13 residues in the CDR3. Germline values: CDR1 DFQATT, CDR2 SNEGSKA (reference sequence). V shed 5 bases and J shed 5 bases, with 13 bases lying between them. CDR3 protein: CSAFLLGDQPQHF. In DNA form, the CDR3 reads TGCAGTGCTTTCCTGCTTGGGGATCAGCCCCAGCATTTT.

The rearrangement uses TRBV7-3 and TRBJ1-1, with D unclear. Between the trimmed V and J ends, which lost 2 bases and 4 bases, there was a span of 8 bases. The CDR3 has 13 amino acids. Per germline, CDR1 SGHTA and CDR2 FQGTGA. The CDR3 here is CASSLDSSTEAFF. CDR3 sequence (DNA): TGTGCCAGCAGCTTAGACTCGAGCACTGAAGCTTTCTTT.

This clonotype has a handful of counts. CDR3 residues: CASRRLAGGQETQYF. The CDR3 DNA follows: TGTGCCAGCAGACGACTAGCGGGAGGGCAGGAGACCCAGTACTTC. The J gene is TRBJ2-5, the V gene TRBV6-2 or TRBV6-3, with 14 bases matching TRBD2. The CDR3 contains 15 residues. The V and J ends lost 6 bases and 5 bases, in that order; junction bases with no gene match: 5. Germline V gene sequence: CDR1 MNHEY, CDR2 SVGEGT.

The rearrangement links TRBV27 to TRBJ1-2, with 9 bases that match TRBD1. J gave up 4 bases and V 6 bases, and 12 bases lay outside the gene matches. CDR1 MNHEY and CDR2 SMNVEV come from the germline V gene (reference sequence). The CDR3 runs 16 residues. The CDR3 loop is CASSPGQGRLVYGYTF. CDR3 nucleotides: TGTGCCAGCAGCCCGGGACAGGGAAGATTAGTCTATGGCTACACCTTC.

In this sample, this clonotype turned up a few times. This sequence joins TRBV7-8 and TRBJ2-2; D is uncertain. CDR1 and CDR2 from the germline V gene are SGHVS and FQNEAQ. The CDR3 loop spans 15 amino acids. V was trimmed by 1 base and J by 6 bases, leaving 12 bases between them. The CDR3 loop is CASSLVTWGPGELFF. CDR3 DNA sequence: TGTGCCAGCAGCTTAGTTACCTGGGGTCCCGGGGAGCTGTTTTTT.

This clonotype was counted a few times. The rearrangement joins TRBV11-2 to TRBJ2-2, with 15 bases matching TRBD2. CDR3 length: 18 amino acids. Looked up from germline, CDR1 is SGHAT and CDR2 is FQNNGV. The V gene end was trimmed by 6 bases and the J gene end by 5 bases; junction bases not matched to a gene: 10. CDR3 amino acids: CASRSSAGLAGGTGELFF. The CDR3, as DNA: TGTGCCAGCAGGTCCTCGGCAGGACTAGCGGGAGGGACCGGGGAGCTGTTTTTT.

This clonotype turned up a few times. The rearrangement joins TRBV29-1 to TRBJ2-5; the D gene is possibly TRBD2 (6 bases). The germline CDR1 and CDR2 sequences are SQVTM and ANQGSEA. Trimming cost V 3 bases and J 7 bases, with 12 bases left between them. The CDR3 is 12 residues long. CDR3 sequence (DNA): TGCAGCGTTGAGATTGGAGGGGTGACCCAGTACTTC. This gives the protein CSVEIGGVTQYF.